These 4 T cell receptor beta chains were all obtained from the same sample, sequenced in a study of T-cell memory formation after mild COVID-19 (dated by TCRdb to the early 2020s). To prepare the library, 5' RACE was applied. The instrument was an Illumina NovaSeq 6000. TCRdb trimmed public reads at Q25 via fastp, called clones via MiXCR and kept in-frame beta chains. Rows matching on CDR3 protein sequence are summarized as one entry with the most common DNA and genes. This sample has approximately 170,000 distinct CDR3 sequences in its table, and roughly 13% of those were observed once. Roughly 3.3% of the sample rests with the top ten. The specimen was PBMCs or a T cell subset sorted from them (not recorded which). These receptors originate from a man aged 18 to 29 who had mild COVID-19 (a few samples of this study predate the infection). The sample titles of this study are shuffled in the database, so cell type and time point are left out; the donor was told from shared clones.

The CDR3 region is CAREGNLNQPQHF. In DNA form, the CDR3 reads TGTGCCAGAGAAGGGAATCTCAATCAGCCCCAGCATTTT. The chain is built from TRBV10-3 and TRBJ1-5, with D unresolved. Germline V gene data show CDR1 as ENHRY and CDR2 as SYGVKD. V was shortened by 10 bases and J by 3 bases, with 13 bases between the two germline ends. The length of the CDR3 is 13 residues.

The chain employs TRBV4-3 and TRBJ1-5; D gene ambiguous. The CDR3 has 13 residues. Germline CDR1 and CDR2: LGHNA and YSLEER. Trimming shortened V by 3 bases and J by 6 bases, and 9 bases separated the two germline ends. DNA for the CDR3: TGCGCCAGCAGCCAGATACATGGTCAGCCCCAGCATTTT. It translates to CASSQIHGQPQHF.

This clonotype was observed a few times. The chain carries TRBV2 and TRBJ2-7; no firm D call. V dropped 8 bases and J dropped 7 bases, with 18 bases sitting between them. The germline CDR1 and CDR2 sequences are SNHLY and FYNNEI. The CDR3 spans 13 residues. CDR3 nucleotide sequence: TGTGCCAGCCAAACAGTCGGCGGTTATGAGCAGTACGTC. Protein product: CASQTVGGYEQYV.

The chain joins TRBV6-2 or TRBV6-3 to TRBJ2-3; 11 bases align to TRBD2. Per germline, CDR1 MNHEY and CDR2 SVGEGT. V was pared by 6 bases and J by 4 bases, with 6 bases of the junction left unmatched. The CDR3 extends over 15 amino acids. CDR3 residues: CASSPGTSGSDTQYF. The CDR3 DNA follows: TGTGCCAGCAGCCCCGGGACTAGCGGATCAGATACGCAGTATTTT.